This TCR beta chain was sequenced during a study of cytomegalovirus exposure and HLA in healthy donors. The PCR was carried out with 60 Vbeta primers and 13 Jbeta primers. The protocol was immunoSEQ multiplex PCR, while the TCRdb copy is restricted to in-frame clones and leaves out a portion. This sample has more than 95,000 clones; approximately 80% occur once, and the top ten carry 3.9%. Overall study results and limits: While the bulk of TCR sequences proved rare, some public TCRs turned up in many donors. TCR beta V segments were, for the most part, productive about 87% or about 30% of the time in an earlier analysis. In terms of immune exposure information, only CMV serostatus was available. Cytomegalovirus-associated status was assigned to about 160 TCR beta chains.

The ends were cut back, 0 bases at V and 9 bases at J, with 19 bases in the middle. From germline, CDR1 is SGHRS and CDR2 YFSETQ. The CDR3 runs to 15 residues. On this clone: Its antigen is still unknown.

The sequenced material came from PBMCs. The sequence was obtained from a woman younger than 45 in good health and CMV-seronegative. The rearrangement uses TRBV5-1 and TRBJ2-7; possible D gene TRBD1, 5 bases. The CDR3 loop is CASSLDRTLSSRQYF. The CDR3 region has the DNA TGCGCCAGCAGCTTGGATAGGACACTCTCATCGAGGCAGTACTTC.